This T cell receptor (beta chain) was sequenced for a study of identical twins. CDR1 is LGHDT and CDR2 is YNNKEL in the germline V gene (reference sequence). Trimming cost V 5 bases and J 2 bases, with 8 bases left between them. This CDR3 contains 13 residues. Each CDR3 protein gets one entry after TCRdb re-called the 5' RACE reads with MiXCR. The sample lists 270,000 or so distinct CDR3 sequences, roughly 8% seen once, with over 2.5% in the top ten. The sample was also reused in another study, on yellow fever vaccine responses in identical twins.

The sequence came from a woman under 30 in good health. V and J are TRBV3-1 and TRBJ2-3; the D is unclear. Material for sequencing was CD8+ T cells sorted from blood. This CDR3 reads CASSSRNTDTQYF. The CDR3 coding sequence is TGTGCCAGCAGCTCTAGAAACACAGATACGCAGTATTTT.